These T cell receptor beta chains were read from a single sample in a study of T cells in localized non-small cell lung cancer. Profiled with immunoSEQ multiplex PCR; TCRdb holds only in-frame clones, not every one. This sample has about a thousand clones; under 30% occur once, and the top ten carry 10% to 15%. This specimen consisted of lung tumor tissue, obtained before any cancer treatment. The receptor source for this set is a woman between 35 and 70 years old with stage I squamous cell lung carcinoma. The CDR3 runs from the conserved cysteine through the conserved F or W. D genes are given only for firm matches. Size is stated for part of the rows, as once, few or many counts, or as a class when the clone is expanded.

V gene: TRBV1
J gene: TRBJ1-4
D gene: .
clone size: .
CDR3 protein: CASSQGAGKSDEKLFF
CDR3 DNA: TGCGCCAGCAGCCAAGGTGCTGGGAAATCAGATGAAAAACTGTTTTTT

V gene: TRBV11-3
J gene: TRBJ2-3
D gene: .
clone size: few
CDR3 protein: CASSLEARDLDTQYF
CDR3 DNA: TGTGCCAGCAGCTTAGAGGCGCGGGATTTAGATACGCAGTATTTT

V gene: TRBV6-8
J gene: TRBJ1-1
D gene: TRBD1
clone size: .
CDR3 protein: CASSTLGTGARMNTEAFF
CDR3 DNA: TGTGCCAGCAGTACCTTAGGGACAGGGGCTCGGATGAACACTGAAGCTTTCTTT

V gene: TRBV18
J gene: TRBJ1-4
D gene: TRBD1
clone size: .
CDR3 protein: CASSTGVDEKLFF
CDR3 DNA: TGTGCCAGCTCGACAGGGGTAGATGAAAAACTGTTTTTT

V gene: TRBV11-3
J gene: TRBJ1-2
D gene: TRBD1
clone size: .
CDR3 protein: CASSYDRGPYGYTF
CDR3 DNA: TGTGCCAGCAGCTATGACAGGGGGCCCTATGGCTACACCTTC

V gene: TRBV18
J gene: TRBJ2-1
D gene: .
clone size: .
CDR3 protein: CASSPGSETNEQFF
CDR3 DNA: TGTGCCAGCTCACCAGGCTCCGAGACCAATGAGCAGTTCTTC

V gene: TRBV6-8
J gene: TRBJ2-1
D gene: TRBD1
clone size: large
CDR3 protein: CASSHPDRDYNEQFF
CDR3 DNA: TGTGCCAGCAGCCACCCGGACAGGGACTACAATGAGCAGTTCTTC

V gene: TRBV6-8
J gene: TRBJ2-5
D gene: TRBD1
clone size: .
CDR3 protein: CASSLDRGRQETQYF
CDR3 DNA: TGTGCCAGCAGTCTGGACAGGGGGCGTCAAGAGACCCAGTACTTC

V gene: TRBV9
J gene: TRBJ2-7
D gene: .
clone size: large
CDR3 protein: CASTRGRTGSEQYF
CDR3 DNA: TGTGCCAGCACACGAGGGAGGACAGGAAGCGAGCAGTACTTC

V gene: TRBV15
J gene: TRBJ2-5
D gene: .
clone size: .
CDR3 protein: CATSLHLRQQETQYF
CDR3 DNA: TGTGCCACCAGCCTCCACCTACGACAGCAAGAGACCCAGTACTTC

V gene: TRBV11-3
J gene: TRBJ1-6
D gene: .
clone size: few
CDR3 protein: CASSFDTDSSSYNLPLHF
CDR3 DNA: TGTGCCAGCAGCTTCGACACAGATTCTAGCTCCTATAATTTACCCCTCCACTTT

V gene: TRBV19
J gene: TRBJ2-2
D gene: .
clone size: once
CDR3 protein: CASSNTTALFF
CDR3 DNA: TGTGCCAGTAGCAATACGACTGCGCTGTTTTTT

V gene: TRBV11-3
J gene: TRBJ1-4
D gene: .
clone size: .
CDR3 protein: CASQTGARGEKLFF
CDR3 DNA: TGTGCCAGCCAGACAGGAGCTAGAGGGGAAAAACTGTTTTTT

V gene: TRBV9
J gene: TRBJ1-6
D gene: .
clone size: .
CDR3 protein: CASSVGDTGNSPLHF
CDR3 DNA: TGTGCCAGCAGCGTGGGGGACACAGGGAATTCACCCCTCCACTTT

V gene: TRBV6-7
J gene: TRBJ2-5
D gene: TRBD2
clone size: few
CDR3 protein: CASSPRTSQGTQYF
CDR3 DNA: TGTGCCAGCAGCCCAAGGACTAGCCAAGGCACCCAGTACTTC

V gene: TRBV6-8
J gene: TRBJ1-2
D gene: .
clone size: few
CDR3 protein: CASSYSKEGTVYGYTF
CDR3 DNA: TGTGCCAGCAGTTACTCGAAAGAAGGGACCGTCTATGGCTACACCTTC

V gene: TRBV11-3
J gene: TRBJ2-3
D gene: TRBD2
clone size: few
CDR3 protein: CASSPTGTRSTDTQYF
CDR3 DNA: TGTGCCAGCAGCCCAACCGGGACTAGAAGCACAGATACGCAGTATTTT

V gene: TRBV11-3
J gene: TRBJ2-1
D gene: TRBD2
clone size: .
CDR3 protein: CASMGSGGATEQFF
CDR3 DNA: TGTGCCAGCATGGGTAGCGGGGGAGCTACCGAGCAGTTCTTC

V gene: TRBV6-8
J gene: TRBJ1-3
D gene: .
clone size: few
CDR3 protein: CASGTLSGNTIYF
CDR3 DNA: TGTGCCAGCGGGACCCTCTCTGGAAACACCATATATTTT

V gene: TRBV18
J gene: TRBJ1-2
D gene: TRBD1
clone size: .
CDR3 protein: CASSPDMGTVVHYGYTF
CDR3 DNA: TGTGCCAGCTCACCTGATATGGGGACAGTAGTACACTATGGCTACACCTTC

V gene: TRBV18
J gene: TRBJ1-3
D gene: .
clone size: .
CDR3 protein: CASSPGPGNTIYF
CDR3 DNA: TGTGCCAGCTCACCAGGTCCCGGAAACACCATATATTTT

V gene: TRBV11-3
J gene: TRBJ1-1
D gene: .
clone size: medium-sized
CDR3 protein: CASSLTGRGTEAFF
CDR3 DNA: TGTGCCAGCAGCCTGACAGGTAGGGGCACTGAAGCTTTCTTT